This T cell receptor (beta chain) was captured by sequencing in a study of neurological immune-mediated disorders. TCRdb reprocessed the 5' RACE reads with MiXCR, giving one entry per CDR3 protein. Among some 22,000 distinct CDR3 sequences listed, 15% to 20% were seen once. Material for sequencing was CD8+ T cells from blood. This sequence originates from a woman younger than 35 with multiple sclerosis.

The CDR3 nucleotides read TGCGCCAGCAGCTTCGACTCCACAGATACGCAGTATTTT. Its translation: CASSFDSTDTQYF. This chain links TRBV5-1 with TRBJ2-3; D unresolved. Germline V gives CDR1 SGHRS, CDR2 YFSETQ. The CDR3 is made up of 13 amino acids. Trimming took off 2 bases at V and 2 bases at J, with 6 bases between the two ends.